This T cell receptor beta chain was captured in a study of control samples from healthy donors and cancer patients. V lost 3 bases, J lost 8 bases, and 8 bases lay in between. Germline V gene lookup returns CDR1 MDHEN and CDR2 SYDVKM. This CDR3 is built from 13 residues. This clone has just a few counts. Clones were read by immunoSEQ multiplex PCR, and TCRdb kept only the in-frame ones, dropping some. The table records some 70,000 clones, 75% to 90% of them present only once. The receptor comes from a woman in her 50s with lung cancer. The genes are TRBV28 and TRBJ1-6; tentative D call: TRBD1 (5 bases). Specimen: PBMCs. The CDR3 sequence is CASSFQGYSPLHF. The CDR3 DNA sequence: TGTGCCAGCAGTTTCCAGGGTTATTCACCCCTCCACTTT. Full variable domain (missing parts from reference TRBV28 and TRBJ1-6): DVKVTQSSRYLVKRTGEKVFLECVQDMDHENMFWYRQDPGLGLRLIYFSYDVKMKEKGDIPEGYSVSREKKERFSLILESASTNQTSMYLCASSFQGYSPLHFGNGTRLTVT.